One sample yielded the 3 T cell receptor beta chains listed below, sequenced in a study of T cells and copy number aberrations in small-cell lung cancer. The table came from immunoSEQ multiplex PCR; TCRdb's copy has only in-frame clones and leaves some out. The table shows approximately 6,600 clones, with approximately 79% occurring only once. The sample was normal tissue next to the tumor. The receptor set was obtained from a woman in her 70s with small cell lung cancer. Some clones in this sample may be carry-over from other donors' samples.

The chain has TRBV9 and TRBJ2-2; 7 positions match TRBD1. The CDR3 spans 15 residues. The germline V gene encodes CDR1 SGDLS and CDR2 YYNGEE. J lost 4 bases, V lost 0 bases, and 3 bases had no gene match. Here the CDR3 reads CASSVGAGGTGELFF. CDR3 in DNA: TGTGCCAGCAGCGTAGGGGCAGGGGGCACCGGGGAGCTGTTTTTT.

This clone rates as large (0.1 to 1%). The chain uses TRBV27 and TRBJ2-1; TRBD2 is a possible D gene (6 bases). CDR3 size: 17 residues. From germline, CDR1 is MNHEY and CDR2 SMNVEV (reference sequence). V lost 2 bases and J lost 3, with 17 bases in between. CDR3 sequence reads: CASSLQSGSRLYNEQFF. DNA of the CDR3: TGTGCCAGCAGTTTACAGAGCGGGTCCCGTCTCTACAATGAGCAGTTCTTC.

On this clone: Other DNA sequences in the same sample also yield this CDR3. The rearrangement uses TRBV6-5 and TRBJ2-3, with TRBD2 as a possible D gene (5 bases). There are 16 residues in the CDR3. Germline values: CDR1 MNHEY, CDR2 SVGAGI. Trimming left V 0 bases short and J 4 bases short, with 14 bases between. This chain's CDR3 is CASSYSTPPGADTQYF. CDR3 nucleotide sequence: TGTGCCAGCAGTTACTCAACACCTCCCGGGGCAGATACGCAGTATTTT.